This TCR beta chain was captured in a study of blood T cell repertoires in COVID-19. Only in-frame clones appear in the TCRdb table, and some are missing; sequencing was by immunoSEQ multiplex PCR. This table holds about 160,000 clones, roughly 80% found once. Sequenced sample: peripheral blood. The sequence was collected from a woman older than 75 with acute or convalescent COVID-19.

The CDR3 DNA follows: TGTGCCAGCAGCTTAGGCCGGGACAGGGTATACAATGAGCAGTTCTTC. This codes for CASSLGRDRVYNEQFF. This chain joins TRBV11-3 and TRBJ2-1; 9 nucleotides align to TRBD1. This CDR3 has 16 residues. Per the germline V gene, CDR1 is SGHNT and CDR2 is YENEEA. The V and J ends lost 1 base and 4 bases, in that order; junction bases with no gene match: 5.